This T cell receptor beta chain was sequenced in a study of blood T cell repertoires in COVID-19. This clone appeared a few times. V lost 7 bases and J 5 bases, leaving 17 bases between the germline ends. The V gene's germline CDR1 is SQVTM and CDR2 ANQGSEA. This CDR3 comprises 13 residues. Sequenced by immunoSEQ multiplex PCR; TCRdb stores in-frame clones only, minus some. The repertoire holds some 170,000 clones, about 75% seen once, with roughly 8.6% in the top ten. Material: peripheral blood. The V and J genes are TRBV29-1 and TRBJ1-1; D is perhaps TRBD1 (5 bases). The receptor comes from a woman between 45 and 65 years old with active or convalescent COVID-19. DNA for the CDR3: TGCAGCGGTGGTGGCAGGGCTCGGACTGAAGCTTTCTTT. Protein: CSGGGRARTEAFF. The whole variable domain, remainder taken from reference TRBV29-1 and TRBJ1-1, is SAVISQKPSRDICQRGTSLTIQCQVDSQVTMMFWYRQQPGQSLTLIATANQGSEATYESGFVIDKFPISRPNLTFSTLTVSNMSPEDSSIYLCSGGGRARTEAFFGQGTRLTVV.